This entry is about one TCR beta chain. This clone was picked up many times. Its antigen is not yet known. The CDR3 goes on 3 residues after the read ends, and that part is filled in from the germline J gene. Most CVID patients and most healthy controls were of Caucasian heritage. From each donor, roughly 4.5 to 9 ml of heparinized peripheral whole blood was collected. Genomic DNA from adults with common variable immune deficiency (CVID) and from healthy adult controls was used to sequence TCRbeta CDR3 repertoires. The control group was made up of about 22 healthy adult volunteers (about ten male and some 12 female) whose ages ranged from 23 to 66 years, with a mean age of approximately 37. To isolate peripheral blood mononuclear cells, diluted blood was subjected to density centrifugation over Hypaque 1077 or Ficoll-Paque. Genomic DNA was obtained from unsorted mononuclear cells using either Qiagen column purification or a centrifugation-based method.

For sequencing, equivalent amounts of genomic DNA were input from CVID and control samples. For every sample, a 60 bp segment covering the rearranged TCRbeta CDR3 region was amplified and then sequenced. The immunoSEQ assay, a bias-corrected multiplex PCR combined with high-throughput sequencing, was used for TCRbeta amplification. On the authors' methods: Every unique nucleotide sequence counted as a clone and was annotated with V, D and J genes, copy number and frequency. Sequences were labeled productive if in frame, and non-productive if out of frame or containing stop codons. Clonality was calculated from Shannon's entropy as previously described. The predicted amino acid sequences of productive clones were used to derive mean CDR3 Kyte-Doolittle hydropathy. Scaled V gene usage was hierarchically clustered using Manhattan distance and complete linkage with the R hclust function. Clone sharing by CDR3 amino acid sequence was assessed by resampling 12 repertoires per group over 100 rounds. The repertoires were searched for over 60 published EBV-specific TCRbeta sequences and 245 published CMV-specific TCRbeta sequences. A couple of CVID samples that yielded fewer than 10,000 sequences were excluded from the analysis, so approximately 38 CVID repertoires were retained. Sourced from immuneACCESS, this table was stored by TCRdb with only in-frame sequences that have V and J called. A share of the clones is absent; for the studies checked, an unresolved V gene accounts for under half, and the remainder has no known explanation. V and J calls and clone size are copied from that table; D and trimming were computed from the DNA. This sample was tabulated with about 34,000 clones, among which there are no singletons. The ten largest clones take up around 3% of the sample.

The sample originates from a study of T cell clonality in common variable immunodeficiency (dated by TCRdb to 2015 to 2017). Points the paper makes about the study in general: Reportedly, TCRbeta sequences from CVID had fewer deletions and N-nucleotide insertions, and highly modified clones with 13 or more V deletions were absent from CVID. Even though DNA input was the same, control samples had an average of roughly 76,000 unique sequences each, compared with some 32,000 in CVID samples. Compared with healthy controls, CVID subjects showed increased TCRbeta clonality (t-test p = 0.018), a feature most characteristic of about a third of subjects. Fewer TCRbeta clones were shared among CVID subjects than among healthy controls (p < 0.0001). Patient heterogeneity within the CVID cohort put limits on correlating repertoire features with clinical complications. According to the authors, figuring out what caused the increased clonality in CVID would require sequencing the repertoires of T cell subpopulations.

V was cut back by 1 base and J by 0 bases, leaving a gap of 7 bases between them. Including cysteine and phenylalanine, the CDR3 has 16 amino acids. Sequencing covers 39 bases of the CDR3, shown here with the frame starting at base 1. CDR1 and CDR2, looked up from the germline V gene, are MNHNS and SASEGT. The origin of this receptor is a person aged 18-70 years in good health. Sample: peripheral blood mononuclear cells. Recombination joined TRBV6-1 with TRBJ2-6; the D gene is unclear. The CDR3 region: CASSEVEGSGANVLTF. CDR3 bases read: TGTGCCAGCAGTGAAGTCGAAGGCTCTGGGGCCAACGTC.